One sample yielded the 18 T cell receptor beta chains listed below, sequenced in a study of T-cell reconstitution after alpha-beta-depleted transplantation in children. Preparing the TCRbeta library involved the use of unique molecular identifiers. TCRdb analysed the PCR reads with MiXCR anew, one entry per CDR3 protein. The sample records about 640,000 distinct CDR3 sequences, about an eighth being singletons. This specimen consisted of PBMCs, mostly from graft donor cells, obtained 360 days after TCRalphabeta/CD19-depleted stem cell transplant. The receptors stem from a male patient younger than 18 who had a stem cell transplant for acute myeloid leukemia, so the T cells may come from the graft donor.

The gene calls are TRBV7-2 and TRBJ2-7; 12 bases agree with TRBD2. CDR3 length equals 17 residues. Trimming took 0 bases from V and 5 from J; bases not matched to a gene: 8. CDR1 is SGHTA and CDR2 is FQGNSA in the germline V gene. CDR3 in DNA: TGTGCCAGCAGCTTAGCTGGGCTAGCGGGAGGGGTCCACGAGCAGTACTTC. It yields the protein CASSLAGLAGGVHEQYF.

The chain employs TRBV20-1 and TRBJ2-1, with 11 bases lining up with TRBD2. This CDR3 is 13 amino acids long. Germline V lookup: CDR1 DFQATT, CDR2 SNEGSKA (reference sequence). Losses at the gene ends were 6 bases for V and 15 bases for J; bases not matched to a gene: 13. CDR3 nucleotides: TGCAGTGCACCACTAGCGGGAGTTTCAGGAGGGTTCTTC. As protein: CSAPLAGVSGGFF.

This clonotype was seen a few times. The chain carries TRBV20-1 and TRBJ2-1; TRBD1 matches at 7 bases. Germline V gives CDR1 DFQATT, CDR2 SNEGSKA (reference sequence). Losses at the gene ends were 6 bases for V and 10 bases for J; bases not matched to a gene: 9. The CDR3 consists of 12 residues. CDR3 bases: TGCAGTGCCCTGACCAGGGGGTACGAGCAGTTCTTC. Its protein product is CSALTRGYEQFF.

V is TRBV5-6 and J is TRBJ1-2; 7 nucleotides match TRBD1. After removal of 5 bases from V and 1 base from J, the junction contained 11 bases not matched to a gene. From germline, CDR1 is SGHDT and CDR2 YYEEEE. The length of the CDR3 is 16 residues. The CDR3 region has the DNA TGTGCCAGCAGAACTGACAGGGAATTCGGTAACTATGGCTACACCTTC. Translation gives CASRTDREFGNYGYTF.

This clonotype was counted a few times. The J gene is TRBJ2-1, the V gene TRBV6-1, with 11 bases aligning to TRBD2. The CDR3 spans 18 residues. Germline V lookup: CDR1 MNHNS, CDR2 SASEGT. J gave up 3 bases and V 5 bases, and 12 bases lay outside the gene matches. The CDR3 nucleotides read TGTGCCAGCAGTCTGCGAGGGGGGGGACTAGCGGTCTACAATGAGCAGTTCTTC. It yields the protein CASSLRGGGLAVYNEQFF.

This chain links TRBV20-1 with TRBJ1-2; D remains ambiguous. Germline CDR1 is DFQATT and CDR2 is SNEGSKA (reference sequence). Trimming shortened V by 1 base and J by 8 bases, and 14 bases separated the two germline ends. This CDR3 region has 13 residues. The CDR3 DNA reads TGCAGTGCTAGAGCTCCCGGGTCTGAGGGCTACACCTTC. Amino acid sequence: CSARAPGSEGYTF.

V usage is TRBV24-1 and J usage is TRBJ2-1; 9 bases match TRBD2. CDR3 length equals 14 residues. Trimming removed 6 bases from V and 10 bases from J; junction bases left unmatched: 9. Germline CDR1 KGHDR, CDR2 SFDVKD. The CDR3: CATSRTSDKWEQFF. The CDR3 DNA reads TGTGCCACCAGTAGGACTAGCGATAAATGGGAGCAGTTCTTC.

This clonotype was seen a few times. The V gene is TRBV21-1, the J gene TRBJ2-7; the table gives TRBD1 as D, unverified against the DNA. TRBV21-1 corresponds to a pseudogene. The CDR3 covers 16 residues. The CDR3 sequence is CASSLLRQGNAYEQYF. CDR3 DNA: TGTGCCAGCAGCCTTTTACGACAGGGTAACGCCTACGAGCAGTACTTC.

This clonotype was detected ten times or more. The rearrangement links TRBV5-1 to TRBJ1-1, with D perhaps matching TRBD1 (5 bases). CDR1 is SGHRS and CDR2 is YFSETQ in the germline V gene. CDR3 size: 16 residues. Trimming removed 0 bases from V and 0 bases from J, with 12 bases in between. CDR3 nucleotides: TGCGCCAGCAGCTTGGGGGGGTGGACCATGAACACTGAAGCTTTCTTT. This gives the protein CASSLGGWTMNTEAFF.

There are a few counts of this clonotype. This chain links TRBV4-2 with TRBJ2-3; 7 bases are a match to TRBD2. The CDR3 length is 16 residues. J gave up 0 bases and V 0 bases, and 3 bases lay outside the gene matches. Germline values: CDR1 LGHNA, CDR2 YNFKEQ. In nucleotides, the CDR3 is TGTGCCAGCAGCCAAGAAGGGACTATCAGCACAGATACGCAGTATTTT. It specifies CASSQEGTISTDTQYF.

This clonotype was detected a few times. This chain uses TRBV10-3 with TRBJ2-3; D is possibly TRBD1 (7 bases). V was pared by 6 bases and J by 4 bases, with 20 bases between. The length of the CDR3 is 16 residues. Germline CDR1 reads ENHRY; CDR2 reads SYGVKD. In nucleotides, the CDR3 is TGTGCCATCAGCGTAAGAAGCGGAGGGGGCCCAGATACGCAGTATTTT. As protein: CAISVRSGGGPDTQYF.

This clonotype came up a few times. The rearrangement uses TRBV7-9 and TRBJ2-7, with 7 bases lining up with TRBD2. Germline CDR1 reads SEHNR; CDR2 reads FQNEAQ (reference sequence). The CDR3 runs 15 residues. With V trimmed by 1 base and J by 3 bases, 6 bases remained unmatched. The CDR3 DNA sequence: TGTGCCAGCAGCTTAGTCTCGTCTAGCGGCTACGAGCAGTACTTC. Translated: CASSLVSSSGYEQYF.

This clonotype was seen more than once but under ten times. The chain uses TRBV25-1 and TRBJ2-1, with 7 bases aligning to TRBD2. CDR1 is MGHDK and CDR2 is SYGVNS in the germline V gene. V shed 3 bases and J 4 bases; nucleotides not matched to a gene: 3. The CDR3 length is 14 residues. This CDR3 is CASSDRAGYNEQFF. The CDR3 bases are TGTGCCAGCAGTGATAGAGCGGGATACAATGAGCAGTTCTTC.

The chain links TRBV6-2 or TRBV6-3 to TRBJ2-7; 14 nucleotides agree with TRBD2. The germline CDR1 and CDR2 sequences are MNHEY and SVGEGT. This CDR3 is built from 22 residues. Trimming took 2 bases from V and 0 from J; bases not matched to a gene: 18. DNA for the CDR3: TGTGCCAGCAGTTACCGGGGGGGCCTAGGGGGACTAGCGGGGGCTAGCTCCTACGAGCAGTACTTC. Protein product: CASSYRGGLGGLAGASSYEQYF.

This clonotype was seen more than once but under ten times. This chain links TRBV7-3 with TRBJ2-7, with 8 nucleotides matching TRBD1. With 5 bases clipped from V and 7 bases from J, the junction kept 10 bases outside the gene matches. This CDR3 is 14 amino acids long. Germline V gives CDR1 SGHTA, CDR2 FQGTGA. CDR3 bases: TGTGCCAGCAGCCCTACGACAGGGGCGGGGGAGCAGTACTTC. It encodes CASSPTTGAGEQYF. The full variable domain, its missing parts supplied by reference TRBV7-3 and TRBJ2-7, is GAGVSQTPSNKVTEKGKYVELRCDPISGHTALYWYRQSLGQGPEFLIYFQGTGAADDSGLPNDRFFAVRPEGSVSTLKIQRTERGDSAVYLCASSPTTGAGEQYFGPGTRLTVT.

This clonotype appeared a few times. The chain has TRBV5-1 and TRBJ2-7; 7 nucleotides align to TRBD2. With V trimmed by 1 base and J by 3 bases, 10 bases remained unmatched. The CDR3 totals 16 residues. Per germline, CDR1 SGHRS and CDR2 YFSETQ. CDR3 DNA: TGCGCCAGCAGCTTGTCGGGGCTAGCGGTTGACTACGAGCAGTACTTC. It is translated as CASSLSGLAVDYEQYF.

The chain couples TRBV6-5 to TRBJ2-5; 7 nucleotides match TRBD2. The CDR3 spans 15 residues. Per the germline V gene, CDR1 is MNHEY and CDR2 is SVGAGI. V shed 4 bases, J shed 2 bases, and the junction held 7 bases outside the gene matches. CDR3 sequence: CASSWASGGQETQYF. The CDR3, as DNA: TGTGCCAGCAGTTGGGCTAGCGGAGGACAAGAGACCCAGTACTTC.

V usage is TRBV27 and J usage is TRBJ2-2; D possibly uses TRBD1 or TRBD2 (5 bases each). Germline CDR1 MNHEY, CDR2 SMNVEV (reference sequence). The CDR3 runs to 15 residues. Trimming stripped 3 bases from V and 6 bases from J, with 14 bases between. CDR3 loop: CASSFQPGRAGELFF. The CDR3 DNA is TGTGCCAGCAGTTTTCAACCGGGGCGCGCCGGGGAGCTGTTTTTT.